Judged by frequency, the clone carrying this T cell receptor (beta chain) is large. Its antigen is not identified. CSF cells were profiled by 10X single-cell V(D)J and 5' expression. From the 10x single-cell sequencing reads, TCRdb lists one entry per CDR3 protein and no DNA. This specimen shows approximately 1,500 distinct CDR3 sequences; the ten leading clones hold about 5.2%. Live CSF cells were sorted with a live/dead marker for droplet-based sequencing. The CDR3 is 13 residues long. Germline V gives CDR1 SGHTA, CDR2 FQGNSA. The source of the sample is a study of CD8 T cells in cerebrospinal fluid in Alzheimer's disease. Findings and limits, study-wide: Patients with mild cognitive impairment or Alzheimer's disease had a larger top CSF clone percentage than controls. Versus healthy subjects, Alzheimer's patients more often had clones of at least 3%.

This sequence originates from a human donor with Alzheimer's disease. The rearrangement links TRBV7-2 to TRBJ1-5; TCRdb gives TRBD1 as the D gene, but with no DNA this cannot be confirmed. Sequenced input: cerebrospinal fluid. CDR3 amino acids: CASGTYSNQPQHF. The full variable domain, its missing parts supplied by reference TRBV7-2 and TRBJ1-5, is GAGVSQSPSNKVTEKGKDVELRCDPISGHTALYWYRQSLGQGLEFLIYFQGNSAPDKSGLPSDRFSAERTGGSVSTLTIQRTQQEDSAVYLCASGTYSNQPQHFGDGTRLSIL.